A selection of T cell receptor beta chains follows, all from one sample in a study of shared clonotypes between healthy human individuals. The repertoire was sequenced with immunoSEQ multiplex PCR; TCRdb's copy has only in-frame clones and lacks some. The sample has about 2,500,000 clones, 90% to 95% seen once. The specimen sequenced was naive CD4+ T cells sorted from blood. The receptors shown here come from a young man in good health. Each CDR3 is given with its conserved first and last residue. Fields, in order: J gene, V gene, D gene, CDR3 protein, CDR3 DNA. D genes are given only for firm matches.

TRBJ2-2	TRBV7-8	NA	CASSLGQGGTGELFF	TGTGCCAGCAGCTTAGGCCAGGGAGGCACCGGGGAGCTGTTTTTT
TRBJ2-7	TRBV5-4	TRBD1	CASSPSRDRGQEQYF	TGTGCCAGCAGCCCTAGCCGGGACAGGGGGCAAGAGCAGTACTTC
TRBJ2-7	TRBV6-5	NA	CASSRGGSPHEQYF	TGTGCCAGCAGTAGGGGGGGATCTCCGCACGAGCAGTACTTC
TRBJ2-6	TRBV7-2	NA	CASSWRGSGANVLTF	TGTGCCAGCAGCTGGAGGGGTTCGGGGGCCAACGTCCTGACTTTC
TRBJ2-7	TRBV5-4	NA	CASSPGQQPSYEQYF	TGTGCCAGCAGCCCGGGACAACAACCCTCCTACGAGCAGTACTTC
TRBJ2-2	TRBV2	TRBD1	CASGEDREWRNTGELFF	TGTGCCAGCGGGGAGGACAGGGAATGGCGGAACACCGGGGAGCTGTTTTTT
TRBJ1-5	TRBV27	TRBD1	CASSSSGGANQPQHF	TGTGCCAGCAGTTCCTCAGGGGGGGCAAATCAGCCCCAGCATTTT
TRBJ1-6	TRBV6-5	NA	CASSYLHSPLHF	TGTGCCAGCAGTTACCTACATTCACCCCTCCACTTT
TRBJ2-3	TRBV1	NA	CTSSQGVVGTSGTDTQYF	TGCACCAGCAGCCAAGGGGTCGTCGGGACTAGCGGCACAGATACGCAGTATTTT
TRBJ2-7	TRBV28	TRBD2	CASSQGAGNSYEQYF	TGTGCCAGCAGTCAAGGAGCGGGGAATTCTTACGAGCAGTACTTC
TRBJ2-3	TRBV19	NA	CASSIIRLDTQYF	TGTGCCAGTAGTATAATCCGACTGGATACGCAGTATTTT